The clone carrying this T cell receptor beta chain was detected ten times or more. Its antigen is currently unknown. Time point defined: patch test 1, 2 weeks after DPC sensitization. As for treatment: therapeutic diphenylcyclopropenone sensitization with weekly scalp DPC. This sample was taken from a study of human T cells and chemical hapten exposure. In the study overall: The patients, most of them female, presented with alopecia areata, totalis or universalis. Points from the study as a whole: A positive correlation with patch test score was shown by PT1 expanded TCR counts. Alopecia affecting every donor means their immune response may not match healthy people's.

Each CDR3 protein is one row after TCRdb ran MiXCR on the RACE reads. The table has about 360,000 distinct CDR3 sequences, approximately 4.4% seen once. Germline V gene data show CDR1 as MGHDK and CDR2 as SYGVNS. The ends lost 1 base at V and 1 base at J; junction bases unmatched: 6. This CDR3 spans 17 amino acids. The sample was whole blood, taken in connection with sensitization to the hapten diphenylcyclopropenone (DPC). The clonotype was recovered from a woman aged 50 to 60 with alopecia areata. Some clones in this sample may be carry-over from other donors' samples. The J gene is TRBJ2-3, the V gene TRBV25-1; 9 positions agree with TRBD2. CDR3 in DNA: TGTGCCAGCAGTGAATGGGCTAGCGGGATCGGCACAGATACGCAGTATTTT. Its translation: CASSEWASGIGTDTQYF. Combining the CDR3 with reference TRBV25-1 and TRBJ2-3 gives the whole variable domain EADIYQTPRYLVIGTGKKITLECSQTMGHDKMYWYQQDPGMELHLIHYSYGVNSTEKGDLSSESTVSRIRTEHFPLTLESARPSHTSQYLCASSEWASGIGTDTQYFGPGTRLTVL.